The 4 T cell receptor beta chains below come from one sample, sequenced in a study of T-cell memory formation after mild COVID-19. TCRdb reanalysed the 5' RACE reads using MiXCR and keeps one entry per CDR3 protein. Of approximately 400,000 distinct CDR3 sequences in the sample, 20% to 25% were seen once. What was sequenced was PBMCs or a T cell subset sorted from them (not recorded which). These receptors all come from an adult woman who had mild COVID-19 (a few samples of this study predate the infection). Cell type and time point are not known.

There are a few counts of this clonotype. The CDR3 reads CASSSIQGSSYNEQFF. For the CDR3, the DNA is TGTGCCAGCAGCTCTATACAGGGGAGCTCCTACAATGAGCAGTTCTTC. The genes are TRBV5-6 and TRBJ2-1, with 7 bases matching TRBD1. This CDR3 contains 16 residues. V was clipped by 3 bases and J by 0 bases; unmatched bases: 6. Per the germline V gene, CDR1 is SGHDT and CDR2 is YYEEEE.

The gene calls are TRBV6-5 and TRBJ1-2; a weak D match, TRBD1 (6 bases). Trimming left V 5 bases short and J 7 bases short, with 14 bases between. Germline CDR1 and CDR2: MNHEY and SVGAGI. CDR3 length: 13 residues. The CDR3 DNA is TGTGCCAGCAGTCTACAGGGTTATTCTGGCTACACCTTC. This sequence encodes CASSLQGYSGYTF.

This clonotype came up many times. DNA for the CDR3: TGTGCCAGCAGCCTCCGACCGGAGACCCAGTACTTC. This translates into CASSLRPETQYF. This chain joins TRBV3-1 and TRBJ2-5; D unclear. Trimming stripped 4 bases from V and 5 bases from J, with 8 bases between. The germline V gene encodes CDR1 LGHDT and CDR2 YNNKEL (reference sequence). The CDR3 is 12 amino acids.

This clonotype was seen only a few times. The CDR3 is CSAPGVRGSFYEQYF. Written as DNA, the CDR3 is TGCAGTGCCCCTGGGGTAAGGGGTAGCTTCTACGAGCAGTACTTC. The gene calls are TRBV20-1 and TRBJ2-7, with D perhaps matching TRBD1 (5 bases). CDR3 length equals 15 residues. V was pared by 6 bases and J by 3 bases, with 21 bases between. Germline CDR1 reads DFQATT; CDR2 reads SNEGSKA (reference sequence).